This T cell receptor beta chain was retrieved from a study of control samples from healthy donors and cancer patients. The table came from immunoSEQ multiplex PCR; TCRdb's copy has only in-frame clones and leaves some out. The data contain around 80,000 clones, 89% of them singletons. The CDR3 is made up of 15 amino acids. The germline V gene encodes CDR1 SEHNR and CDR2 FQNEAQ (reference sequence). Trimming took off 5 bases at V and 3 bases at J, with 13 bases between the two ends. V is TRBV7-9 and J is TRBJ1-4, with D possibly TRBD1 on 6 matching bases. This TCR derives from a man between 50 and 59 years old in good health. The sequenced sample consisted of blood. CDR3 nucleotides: TGTGCCAGCAGCCTTCAGACAGGACCTAATGAAAAACTGTTTTTT. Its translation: CASSLQTGPNEKLFF.